This is a list of T cell receptor beta chains from one sample in a study of blood T cell repertoires in COVID-19. The table came from immunoSEQ multiplex PCR; TCRdb's copy has only in-frame clones and leaves some out. The sample has about 230,000 clones; 80% to 90% are singletons. The specimen sequenced was peripheral blood. Source of these receptors: a man aged 45 to 65 with COVID-19, enrolled during active disease. Each CDR3 is given with its conserved first and last residue. D genes are given only for firm matches. Size values are once, few and many counts, or a class for expanded clones, and some rows have none.

.,TRBJ1-6,TRBD1,TRBV7-6,TGTGCCAGCAGCTTTCAGGACAGGGTTAATTCACCCCTCCACTTT,CASSFQDRVNSPLHF
.,TRBJ2-3,.,TRBV24-1,TGTGCCACCAGTGATTTGCGTTTCGGGGGCACAGATACGCAGTATTTT,CATSDLRFGGTDTQYF
.,TRBJ1-2,.,TRBV19,TGTGCCAGTAGTCCGGGATCCTATGGCTACACCTTC,CASSPGSYGYTF
.,TRBJ1-5,.,TRBV3-1/TRBV3-2,TGTGCCAGCAGCCAAAACTTGGACAACAATCAGCCCCAGCATTTT,CASSQNLDNNQPQHF
few,TRBJ1-6,TRBD1,TRBV6-5,TGTGCCAGCAGTTACTCGATACAGGGGACTTCACCCCTCCACTTT,CASSYSIQGTSPLHF
.,TRBJ2-7,TRBD1,TRBV18,TGTGCCAGCTCCGAAGCGGACAGGGAAGCCTACGAGCAGTACTTC,CASSEADREAYEQYF
.,TRBJ2-5,.,TRBV7-8,TGTGCCAGCAGCCCCCCTCCCGTGGAGCCCGGGGAGACCCAGTACTTC,CASSPPPVEPGETQYF
.,TRBJ2-7,TRBD1,TRBV6-2/TRBV6-3,TGTGCCAGCAGTTTCGACAGGGGGCGATACGAGCAGTACTTC,CASSFDRGRYEQYF
.,TRBJ2-3,TRBD2,TRBV30,TGTGCCTGGAATTCCTACGGGGGGGCCCTCCTTGTTAGCACAGATACGCAGTATTTT,CAWNSYGGALLVSTDTQYF
.,TRBJ1-5,TRBD1,TRBV3-1/TRBV3-2,TGTGCCAGCAGCCCATCCGGGACAGGGGGGACGCCCCAGCATTTT,CASSPSGTGGTPQHF
.,TRBJ1-1,.,TRBV2,TGTGCCAGCAAATGGCAGGCCACTAACACTGAAGCTTTCTTT,CASKWQATNTEAFF
.,TRBJ2-1,.,TRBV9,TGTGCCAGCAGCCTCAGCTCCTACAATGAGCAGTTCTTC,CASSLSSYNEQFF
.,TRBJ1-1,.,TRBV2,TGTGCCAGCAGTTACAGGGTGAACACTGAAGCTTTCTTT,CASSYRVNTEAFF
.,TRBJ2-7,TRBD2,TRBV4-3,TGCGCCAGCAGCCAAGGTCTAGCGGGGATCTACGAGCAGTACTTC,CASSQGLAGIYEQYF
.,TRBJ2-7,.,TRBV3-1/TRBV3-2,TGTGCCAGCAGCCACATTGCGGGGGCCTCCTACGAGCAGTACTTC,CASSHIAGASYEQYF
.,TRBJ2-7,.,TRBV5-1,TGCGCCAGCAGCTTGCTAGACTACGAGCAGTACTTC,CASSLLDYEQYF
.,TRBJ2-3,.,TRBV19,TGTGCCAGTAGTTTAGGGGGGACTAGCACAGATACGCAGTATTTT,CASSLGGTSTDTQYF
.,TRBJ2-1,TRBD2,TRBV12-3/TRBV12-4,TGTGCCAGTAGCGGGGTGAATGAGCAGTTCTTC,CASSGVNEQFF
.,TRBJ2-3,TRBD2,TRBV6-5,TGTGCCAGCACCCAGAGCGGGAGGTTCACAGATACGCAGTATTTT,CASTQSGRFTDTQYF
.,TRBJ2-1,TRBD2,TRBV27,TGTGCCAGCACCCTTACGGGGGGGGTTGGAGAGCAGTTCTTC,CASTLTGGVGEQFF
.,TRBJ2-1,.,TRBV7-9,TGTGCCAGCAGCTTTCCGGGACTCTACAATGAGCAGTTCTTC,CASSFPGLYNEQFF
few,TRBJ1-3,.,TRBV11-3,TGCTATGGACAGATCATCTCTGGAAACACCATATATTTT,CYGQIISGNTIYF
.,TRBJ2-4,.,TRBV28,TGTGCCAGCAGACCTTCCCAGGGGCGGAACATTCAGTACTTC,CASRPSQGRNIQYF
.,TRBJ2-7,TRBD1,TRBV2,TGTGCCAGCAGTCCAGACAGGGGGAAGGTCTACGAGCAGTACTTC,CASSPDRGKVYEQYF
.,TRBJ2-3,.,TRBV2,TGTGCCAGCATCGGGTCGGGAGATACGCAGTATTTT,CASIGSGDTQYF
.,TRBJ1-2,.,TRBV6-6,TGTGCCAGCAGTTATCTCAACTATGGCTACACCTTC,CASSYLNYGYTF
.,TRBJ1-5,.,TRBV27,TGTGCCAGCAGTTCAACAGGGTTTCGGCAGCCCCAGCATTTT,CASSSTGFRQPQHF
.,TRBJ1-1,TRBD1,TRBV2,TGTGCCAGCATGGAGGGACAGGCAATTGTGGTCACTGAAGCTTTCTTT,CASMEGQAIVVTEAFF
.,TRBJ2-7,TRBD1,TRBV19,TGTGCCAGTAGCATGAGGCTTTACCGGGACAGGGGAAACTACGAGCAGTACTTC,CASSMRLYRDRGNYEQYF
.,TRBJ2-5,.,TRBV6-2/TRBV6-3,TGTGCCAGCAGTTACACAGAAGAGACCCAGTACTTC,CASSYTEETQYF
.,TRBJ1-3,.,TRBV19,TGTGCCAGTAACCCCGGGTTCTCTGGAAACACCATATATTTT,CASNPGFSGNTIYF
once,TRBJ2-5,TRBD1,TRBV9,TGTGCCAGCAGCGAAAGACAGGGCCACCGTGGGGAGACCCAGTACTTC,CASSERQGHRGETQYF
few,TRBJ2-7,.,TRBV25-1,TGTGCCAGCAGTGGACTAGTTTCGGGGGAGCAGTACTTC,CASSGLVSGEQYF